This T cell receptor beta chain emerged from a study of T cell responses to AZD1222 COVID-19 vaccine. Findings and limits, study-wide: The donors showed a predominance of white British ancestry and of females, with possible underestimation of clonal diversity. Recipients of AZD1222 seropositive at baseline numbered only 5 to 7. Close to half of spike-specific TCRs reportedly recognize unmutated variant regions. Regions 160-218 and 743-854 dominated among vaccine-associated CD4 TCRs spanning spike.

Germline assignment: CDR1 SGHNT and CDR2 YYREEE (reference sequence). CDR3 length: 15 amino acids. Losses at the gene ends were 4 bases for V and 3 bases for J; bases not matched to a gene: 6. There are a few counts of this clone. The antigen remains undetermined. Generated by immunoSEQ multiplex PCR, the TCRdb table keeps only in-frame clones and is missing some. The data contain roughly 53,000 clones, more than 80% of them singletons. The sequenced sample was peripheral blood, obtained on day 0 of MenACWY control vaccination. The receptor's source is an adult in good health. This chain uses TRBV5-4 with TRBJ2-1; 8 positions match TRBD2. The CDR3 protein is CASSPWGTSYNEQFF. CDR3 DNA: TGTGCCAGCAGCCCGTGGGGGACTAGCTACAATGAGCAGTTCTTC.